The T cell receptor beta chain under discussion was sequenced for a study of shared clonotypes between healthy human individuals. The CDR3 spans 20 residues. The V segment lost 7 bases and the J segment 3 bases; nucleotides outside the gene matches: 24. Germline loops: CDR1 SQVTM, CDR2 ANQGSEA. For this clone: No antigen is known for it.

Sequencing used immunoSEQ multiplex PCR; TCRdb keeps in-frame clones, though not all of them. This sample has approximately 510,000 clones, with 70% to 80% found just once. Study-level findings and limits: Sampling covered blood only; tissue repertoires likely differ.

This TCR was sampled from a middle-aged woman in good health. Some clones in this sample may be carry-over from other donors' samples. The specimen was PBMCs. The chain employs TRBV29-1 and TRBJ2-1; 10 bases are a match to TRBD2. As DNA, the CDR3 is TGCAGCGCCGGGCCCGGGACTAGCGATTATCGCTACTTCCACTACAATGAGCAGTTCTTC. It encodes CSAGPGTSDYRYFHYNEQFF.